This TCR beta chain was identified in a study of T cell responses to AZD1222 COVID-19 vaccine. Notes on the study in general: Per reports, nearly half of all spike-specific TCRs target regions that are unmutated in variants.

With respect to this clone: The antigen is not known.

Clones were sequenced by immunoSEQ multiplex PCR, and TCRdb holds only the in-frame ones, with some missing. The table shows around 130,000 clones, with more than 85% occurring only once. Specimen: peripheral blood, collected on day 0 of AZD1222 vaccination. The clonotype was recovered from an adult in good health.

CDR3 nucleotide sequence: TGTGCCAGCAGTTACTCTCTAGCGGGAGCCACCTACGAGCAGTACTTC. Amino acids: CASSYSLAGATYEQYF. This chain uses TRBV6-5 with TRBJ2-7; 10 bases agree with TRBD2. The CDR3 loop spans 16 amino acids. Trimming at V came to 0 bases and at J to 2 bases, leaving 4 bases not matched to a gene. Germline V CDR1 and CDR2: MNHEY, SVGAGI.